The 3 T cell receptor beta chains below come from one sample, sequenced in a study of response to subunit inactivated influenza vaccine. TCRdb reanalysed the RT-PCR reads using MiXCR and keeps one entry per CDR3 protein. The table records more than 700,000 distinct CDR3 sequences, 21% of them present only once. Here the sequenced sample was PBMCs from blood, taken more than 4 days after vaccination. All receptors come from a man aged 45-60 years who received an inactivated influenza vaccine.

This clonotype was found a few times. The chain employs TRBV12-2 and TRBJ2-7. TRBV12-2 is classified as a pseudogene. The CDR3 covers 15 residues. CDR3 loop: CASRFCYLPAYEQYF. In DNA, the CDR3 is TGTGCAAGTCGCTTTTGTTATCTACCGGCCTACGAGCAGTACTTC.

This sequence joins TRBV7-2 and TRBJ2-1; D uncertain. The CDR3 covers 11 residues. CDR1 and CDR2 from the germline V gene are SGHTA and FQGNSA. V was clipped by 4 bases and J by 10 bases, with 8 bases between them. CDR3 protein: CASSSIREQFF. The CDR3 nucleotides read TGTGCCAGCAGCTCAATAAGGGAGCAGTTCTTC.

The chain uses TRBV6-5 and TRBJ1-2; D gene ambiguous. Trimming left V 8 bases short and J 6 bases short, with 10 bases between. The CDR3 contains 11 residues. Germline V gene sequence: CDR1 MNHEY, CDR2 SVGAGI. CDR3 DNA sequence: TGTGCCAGCTCGGGGTTACATGGCTACACCTTC. Encoded protein: CASSGLHGYTF.